This T cell receptor (beta chain) was profiled in a study of blood T cell repertoires in COVID-19. Only in-frame clones appear in the TCRdb table, and some are missing; sequencing was by immunoSEQ multiplex PCR. The sample includes some 40,000 clones, around three quarters of them seen just once. CDR3 size: 11 residues. The germline V and J ends were trimmed by 4 bases and 7 bases, with 7 bases remaining between them. Germline V gene lookup returns CDR1 SNHLY and CDR2 FYNNEI. The chain joins TRBV2 to TRBJ2-5; D might be TRBD2 (5 bases). This clonotype was sampled from an elderly man with active or convalescent COVID-19. The sequenced sample was peripheral blood. CDR3 in DNA: TGTGCCAGCAGTGGGGCGGGGACCCAGTACTTC. It is translated as CASSGAGTQYF.